This T cell receptor (beta chain) was recovered during a study of T cells expressing NK-cell markers. The CDR3 is made up of 15 amino acids. Looked up from germline, CDR1 is ENHRY and CDR2 is SYGVKD. No DNA is given; TCRdb re-called the 5' RACE reads and lists each CDR3 protein once. With 300,000 to 450,000 distinct CDR3 sequences in the sample, the ten largest clones hold 5.2%. The genes are TRBV10-3 and TRBJ2-3. Sequenced input: blood T cells: a sorted CD56 or NKG2C T cell subset, CD4+ or CD8+ T cells, or bulk PBMC T cells (not recorded which). The sequence derives from a man aged 18 to 69 in good health. The CDR3: CAISGGGTSTDTQYF.